The rows below give T cell receptor beta chains drawn from one sample of a study of cytomegalovirus exposure and HLA in healthy donors. The table came from immunoSEQ multiplex PCR; TCRdb's copy has only in-frame clones and leaves some out. In the table there are about 110,000 clones, around 85% of which are singletons. The sample consisted of PBMCs. The receptors derive from a man aged 25 to 40 in good health and CMV-seronegative. Both conserved end residues are part of each CDR3. D genes are given only for firm matches. A clone size is listed for some rows: how often the clone was seen (once, few, many), or a class if it is expanded.

size: .
length: 13
V: TRBV5-4
J: TRBJ1-2
D: .
DNA: TGTGCCAGCAGTACGCCGGGACTCTATGGCTACACCTTC
CDR3: CASSTPGLYGYTF

size: .
length: 15
V: TRBV5-1
J: TRBJ1-4
D: .
DNA: TGCGCCAGCAGCTTGGATGCGAACCGAAATGAAAAACTGTTTTTT
CDR3: CASSLDANRNEKLFF

size: .
length: 12
V: TRBV6-5
J: TRBJ2-7
D: .
DNA: TGTGCCAGCACCTCCACTGACTACGAGCAGTACTTC
CDR3: CASTSTDYEQYF

size: .
length: 16
V: TRBV6-5
J: TRBJ2-1
D: .
DNA: TGTGCCAGCAGTTACTCGAGGGTTGGGGGCCGCCATGAGCAGTTCTTC
CDR3: CASSYSRVGGRHEQFF

size: once
length: 16
V: TRBV4-1
J: TRBJ2-4
D: TRBD1
DNA: TGCGCCAGCAGCCATGACAGGGGGCGCGCCAAAAACATTCAGTACTTC
CDR3: CASSHDRGRAKNIQYF

size: once
length: 16
V: TRBV2
J: TRBJ2-5
D: TRBD2
DNA: TGTGCCAGCAGTGCTGGACTAGCGGGGAGACGAGAGACCCAGTACTTC
CDR3: CASSAGLAGRRETQYF

size: many
length: 14
V: TRBV6-1
J: TRBJ1-1
D: TRBD1
DNA: TGTGCCAGCAGCGGGAAAACAGGGGGCTCGGAAGCTTTCTTT
CDR3: CASSGKTGGSEAFF

size: .
length: 13
V: TRBV4-1
J: TRBJ2-5
D: .
DNA: TGCGCCAGCAGCCCCGCAGAATGGGAGACCCAGTACTTC
CDR3: CASSPAEWETQYF

size: .
length: 14
V: TRBV11-1
J: TRBJ2-3
D: TRBD2
DNA: TGTGCCAGCAGTCCCGGACTAGCGGGAGGGCCTCAGTATTTT
CDR3: CASSPGLAGGPQYF

size: .
length: 16
V: TRBV10-2
J: TRBJ1-6
D: .
DNA: TGCGCCAGCACAAAACAGAATGGGCCCCCTAATTCACCCCTCCACTTT
CDR3: CASTKQNGPPNSPLHF

size: .
length: 14
V: TRBV9
J: TRBJ2-5
D: .
DNA: TGTGCCAGCAGCGTAGGGAGCGGCCAAGAGACCCAGTACTTC
CDR3: CASSVGSGQETQYF

size: .
length: 15
V: TRBV28
J: TRBJ1-5
D: .
DNA: TGTGCCAGCAGAACCGGGACAAGGGTCGGTCAGCCCCAGCATTTT
CDR3: CASRTGTRVGQPQHF

size: .
length: 14
V: TRBV6-5
J: TRBJ2-1
D: TRBD2
DNA: TGTGCCTCCAGAGGGGCGGGGGGGCGGGATGAGCAGTTCTTC
CDR3: CASRGAGGRDEQFF

size: once
length: 16
V: TRBV30
J: TRBJ1-4
D: TRBD1
DNA: TGTGCCTGGAGTGTGTACCGGGACAGGGGCAACGAAAAACTGTTTTTT
CDR3: CAWSVYRDRGNEKLFF

size: .
length: 15
V: TRBV2
J: TRBJ2-3
D: .
DNA: TGTGCCAGCAGTGAAGCGGATTCAGGGCGAGATACGCAGTATTTT
CDR3: CASSEADSGRDTQYF

size: .
length: 12
V: TRBV5-8
J: TRBJ1-5
D: .
DNA: TGTGCCAGCAGCTTGACCCCAGAGCCCCAGCATTTT
CDR3: CASSLTPEPQHF

size: few
length: 15
V: TRBV5-1
J: TRBJ2-1
D: .
DNA: TGCGCCAGCAGCTTGTCCCCCAGCGTATACAATGAGCAGTTCTTC
CDR3: CASSLSPSVYNEQFF

size: .
length: 13
V: TRBV9
J: TRBJ1-5
D: .
DNA: TGTGCCAGCAGCCCAAGCTCCGGTCAGCCCCAGCATTTT
CDR3: CASSPSSGQPQHF

size: once
length: 13
V: TRBV28
J: TRBJ1-2
D: .
DNA: TGTGCCAGCAGTTTGACAGTAGGCTATGGCTACACCTTC
CDR3: CASSLTVGYGYTF

size: .
length: 11
V: TRBV4-1
J: TRBJ2-7
D: .
DNA: TGCGCCAGCAGCCAATACGGGGGGCAGTACTTC
CDR3: CASSQYGGQYF

size: .
length: 14
V: TRBV7-9
J: TRBJ1-2
D: .
DNA: TGTGCCAGCAGCGACACCGGGTCCGGAGGTGGCTACACCTTC
CDR3: CASSDTGSGGGYTF

size: .
length: 14
V: TRBV29-1
J: TRBJ2-7
D: .
DNA: TGCAGCGTTGCGGCTGGGGGCGTAATTTACGAGCAGTACTTC
CDR3: CSVAAGGVIYEQYF

size: .
length: 15
V: TRBV6-5
J: TRBJ2-4
D: TRBD1
DNA: TGTGCCAGCAGTTTGGACAGGGGCCCGGTTAACATTCAGTACTTC
CDR3: CASSLDRGPVNIQYF

size: .
length: 14
V: TRBV7-2
J: TRBJ1-6
D: .
DNA: TGTGCCAGCAGTTCGTCGGGGTATAATTCACCCCTCCACTTT
CDR3: CASSSSGYNSPLHF

size: .
length: 12
V: TRBV5-1
J: TRBJ1-2
D: .
DNA: TGCGCCAGCAGCTCGGACAGCTATGGCTACACCTTC
CDR3: CASSSDSYGYTF

size: .
length: 13
V: TRBV6-1
J: TRBJ1-1
D: TRBD1
DNA: TGTGCCAGTGGGGGACAGATGATTACTGAAGCTTTCTTT
CDR3: CASGGQMITEAFF

size: .
length: 16
V: TRBV7-2
J: TRBJ2-5
D: TRBD2
DNA: TGTGCCAGCAGCTTAATCGGGAGGAGGGTGGGAGAGACCCAGTACTTC
CDR3: CASSLIGRRVGETQYF

size: .
length: 15
V: TRBV19
J: TRBJ1-5
D: TRBD1
DNA: TGTGCCAGTAGTATAGGCGGGACAGTACGTCAGCCCCAGCATTTT
CDR3: CASSIGGTVRQPQHF

size: once
length: 14
V: TRBV29-1
J: TRBJ1-4
D: TRBD1
DNA: TGCAGCGTTGAGTTAGGACAGGGGGTCGGAAAACTGTTTTTT
CDR3: CSVELGQGVGKLFF

size: .
length: 15
V: TRBV19
J: TRBJ2-2
D: TRBD2
DNA: TGTGCCAGCACCCCGGGACTAGCGGGAGAGCGGGAGCTGTTTTTT
CDR3: CASTPGLAGERELFF

size: .
length: 15
V: TRBV30
J: TRBJ2-2
D: TRBD1
DNA: TGTGCCTGGGGTATGGGACAGGGGATCACCGGGGAGCTGTTTTTT
CDR3: CAWGMGQGITGELFF

size: .
length: 14
V: TRBV6-5
J: TRBJ1-1
D: .
DNA: TGTGCCAGCAGTTACCGCCACAGGGATACTGAAGCTTTCTTT
CDR3: CASSYRHRDTEAFF

size: .
length: 13
V: TRBV6-5
J: TRBJ1-1
D: .
DNA: TGTGCCAGCAGTTACTCAGGAGGGCCTGAAGCTTTCTTT
CDR3: CASSYSGGPEAFF

size: .
length: 14
V: TRBV28
J: TRBJ2-3
D: .
DNA: TGTGCCAGCAGCCAGGGGTTGAACACAGATACGCAGTATTTT
CDR3: CASSQGLNTDTQYF

size: .
length: 13
V: TRBV30
J: TRBJ2-5
D: .
DNA: TGTGCCTGGAGTGTAGTGGGCGAGGGGACCCAGTACTTC
CDR3: CAWSVVGEGTQYF

size: .
length: 16
V: TRBV10-3
J: TRBJ1-1
D: .
DNA: TGTGCCATCAGTCCTGACGGGATAAAAAGGAACACTGAAGCTTTCTTT
CDR3: CAISPDGIKRNTEAFF

size: .
length: 15
V: TRBV5-6
J: TRBJ1-5
D: .
DNA: TGTGCCAGCAGCTTGTGGGGCACAAGCAATCAGCCCCAGCATTTT
CDR3: CASSLWGTSNQPQHF

size: .
length: 16
V: TRBV9
J: TRBJ2-7
D: TRBD1
DNA: TGTGCCAGCAGCGTAGGCCCAGGGGGCGGCCCCTACGAGCAGTACTTC
CDR3: CASSVGPGGGPYEQYF

size: .
length: 14
V: TRBV4-1
J: TRBJ1-1
D: .
DNA: TGCGCCAGCAGCCCCCTGCCGCGAAAGACTGAAGCTTTCTTT
CDR3: CASSPLPRKTEAFF

size: once
length: 15
V: TRBV19
J: TRBJ2-7
D: .
DNA: TGTGCCAGTAGTTGGTCAGGACAGAGCCCCTACGAGCAGTACTTC
CDR3: CASSWSGQSPYEQYF

size: .
length: 14
V: TRBV9
J: TRBJ2-3
D: .
DNA: TGTGCCAGCAGCGTATTGACTAGCACAGATACGCAGTATTTT
CDR3: CASSVLTSTDTQYF

size: .
length: 14
V: TRBV10-2
J: TRBJ2-1
D: .
DNA: TGCGCCAGCAGACACAGGGAGTCCTACAATGAGCAGTTCTTC
CDR3: CASRHRESYNEQFF

size: .
length: 18
V: TRBV5-1
J: TRBJ1-2
D: .
DNA: TGCGCCAGCAGCTCGAAGGCCGCTGGGGGGGCATTAGTCCATGGCTACACCTTC
CDR3: CASSSKAAGGALVHGYTF

size: .
length: 17
V: TRBV7-2
J: TRBJ2-7
D: .
DNA: TGTGCCAGCAGCTTAGAGCTACCAGGGTTTCCCTCCTACGAGCAGTACTTC
CDR3: CASSLELPGFPSYEQYF

size: .
length: 11
V: TRBV6-4
J: TRBJ1-2
D: .
DNA: TGTGCCAGCACGGGTAACTATGGCTACACCTTC
CDR3: CASTGNYGYTF

size: .
length: 14
V: TRBV7-9
J: TRBJ1-5
D: .
DNA: TGTGCCAGCACCATTTCCGGTTCCAATCAGCCCCAGCATTTT
CDR3: CASTISGSNQPQHF

size: .
length: 12
V: TRBV4-1
J: TRBJ1-2
D: .
DNA: TGCGCCAGCAGCCACAGGGATCTCGGCTACACCTTC
CDR3: CASSHRDLGYTF

size: .
length: 16
V: TRBV4-1
J: TRBJ1-5
D: TRBD1
DNA: TGCGCCAGCAGCCAAGATCCAGGGGGCGGCAATCAGCCCCAGCATTTT
CDR3: CASSQDPGGGNQPQHF

size: once
length: 14
V: TRBV10-2
J: TRBJ2-7
D: TRBD2
DNA: TGCGCCAGCAGCCATAGCGGGACCGCCTACGAGCAGTACTTC
CDR3: CASSHSGTAYEQYF

size: few
length: 11
V: TRBV5-4
J: TRBJ1-1
D: .
DNA: TGTGCCAGCAGCTCTGACACTGAAGCTTTCTTT
CDR3: CASSSDTEAFF

size: .
length: 13
V: TRBV30
J: TRBJ2-3
D: .
DNA: TGTGCCTGGGGGGGGAGTGCAACAGATACGCAGTATTTT
CDR3: CAWGGSATDTQYF

size: .
length: 13
V: TRBV7-9
J: TRBJ1-6
D: .
DNA: TGTGCCAGCAGCTTAGACGGGGTTTCACCCCTCCACTTT
CDR3: CASSLDGVSPLHF

size: .
length: 13
V: TRBV19
J: TRBJ1-5
D: .
DNA: TGTGCCAGTAGTCTAGGGGGACTTGAGCCCGGGCATTTT
CDR3: CASSLGGLEPGHF

size: .
length: 15
V: TRBV5-4
J: TRBJ2-5
D: TRBD1
DNA: TGTGCCAGCAGCTTAGATGTGACAGGGCGAGAGACCCAGTACTTC
CDR3: CASSLDVTGRETQYF